The present T cell receptor (beta chain) was sequenced within a study of patients and donors after allogeneic stem cell transplantation. TCRdb reprocessed the RT-PCR reads via MiXCR and lists one record per CDR3 protein. Here the sample spans roughly 230,000 distinct CDR3 sequences, 11% to 15% being singletons. CDR1 is MNHEY and CDR2 is SMNVEV in the germline V gene (reference sequence). V shed 6 bases and J shed 4 bases, with 7 bases lying between them. CDR3 length: 12 amino acids. The rearrangement links TRBV27 to TRBJ1-5; D remains unclear. This receptor was identified in a human donor who was either an allogeneic HSCT recipient or a stem cell or donor lymphocyte infusion donor (not recorded which). It is not recorded whose cells these are; they may come from a transplant donor. Sample: blood, either unsorted or a sorted T cell fraction (not recorded which). The DNA for the CDR3 is TGTGCCAGCAGGGAGGGAAATCAGCCCCAGCATTTT. Protein: CASREGNQPQHF.